This T cell receptor (beta chain) was sequenced during a study of identical twins. The CDR3 runs 15 residues. Germline CDR1 is SGDLS and CDR2 is YYNGEE. Losses at the gene ends were 4 bases for V and 8 bases for J; bases not matched to a gene: 8. cDNA carried unique molecular identifiers, and a universal primer site was added by template switching. Via MiXCR, TCRdb re-called the 5' RACE reads, giving one row per CDR3 protein. The sample contains 1.5 million to 2 million distinct CDR3 sequences, roughly a third of which appear only once. Notes on the study in general: Reduced insertions were recorded for abundant cord blood beta clonotypes, with no such pattern in memory repertoires. Out-of-frame TCR alpha sharing in monozygotic twins exceeded recombination model predictions.

Regarding this clonotype: As yet, its antigen is unknown.

All donors comprised healthy Caucasians. This chain links TRBV9 with TRBJ2-3; the match to TRBD2 covers 12 bases. The clonotype originates from a newborn girl in good health. The specimen sequenced was cord blood. The CDR3 DNA reads as TGTGCCAGCAGCTCCCGACTAGCGGGGGCCCCTACGCAGTATTTT. It codes for CASSSRLAGAPTQYF.